Below, 7 T cell receptor beta chains from the same sample are listed, as sequenced in a study of cytomegalovirus exposure and HLA in healthy donors. Clones were sequenced by immunoSEQ multiplex PCR, and TCRdb holds only the in-frame ones, with some missing. The data show 55,000 to 85,000 clones, about 95% seen once. What was sequenced was PBMCs. Receptors originate from a woman aged 18 to 35 in good health and CMV-seronegative.

This sequence joins TRBV7-8 and TRBJ2-7; 7 bases map to TRBD1. The CDR3 is 12 residues long. In germline, CDR1 is SGHVS, CDR2 FQNEAQ. Trimming at V came to 5 bases and at J to 9 bases, leaving 7 bases not matched to a gene. The CDR3 here is CASSLDRDRQYF. In DNA form, the CDR3 reads TGTGCCAGCAGCCTAGACAGGGATAGGCAGTACTTC.

The CDR3 here is CASSVTSGSYEQYF. DNA of the CDR3: TGTGCCAGCAGCGTAACTAGCGGATCCTACGAGCAGTACTTC. The chain has TRBV9 and TRBJ2-7; TRBD2 matches 8 bases. The CDR3 spans 14 residues. Looked up from germline, CDR1 is SGDLS and CDR2 is YYNGEE. J lost 1 base, V lost 1 base, and 1 base had no gene match.

The chain links TRBV4-1 to TRBJ1-5, with D uncertain. This CDR3 comprises 14 residues. The V gene lost 4 bases and the J gene lost 2 bases, with 9 bases spanning the gap. Germline V gene data show CDR1 as MGHRA and CDR2 as YSYEKL. The CDR3 nucleotides are TGCGCCAGCAGCCTGTATATCGGCAATCAGCCCCAGCATTTT. Translation gives CASSLYIGNQPQHF.

The chain carries TRBV13 and TRBJ2-1; D is undetermined. Trimming stripped 0 bases from V and 0 bases from J, with 6 bases between. This CDR3 has 15 amino acids. CDR1 and CDR2 (germline): PRHDT, FYEKMQ (reference sequence). CDR3 sequence (DNA): TGTGCCAGCAGCTTAGGACTAAACTCCTACAATGAGCAGTTCTTC. This codes for CASSLGLNSYNEQFF.

V gene TRBV10-3 combines with J gene TRBJ1-2; D might be TRBD1 (5 bases). The ends were cut back, 4 bases at V and 6 bases at J, with 6 bases in the middle. This CDR3 spans 11 amino acids. The germline V gene has CDR1 ENHRY and CDR2 SYGVKD. The CDR3 region is CAISGQNGYTF. DNA of the CDR3: TGTGCCATCAGTGGACAGAATGGCTACACCTTC.

The V and J genes are TRBV5-1 and TRBJ2-7; 8 positions match TRBD1. The CDR3 has 14 amino acids. V lost 4 bases, J lost 5 bases, and 8 bases stayed unmatched. Germline assignment: CDR1 SGHRS and CDR2 YFSETQ. The CDR3, as DNA: TGCGCCAGCAGCGATGGACAGGGTCGGAACGAGCAGTACTTC. It is translated as CASSDGQGRNEQYF.

The gene calls are TRBV28 and TRBJ2-3; 15 bases agree with TRBD2. The CDR3 covers 15 residues. Germline V lookup: CDR1 MDHEN, CDR2 SYDVKM. V shed 8 bases, J shed 2 bases, and the junction held 2 bases outside the gene matches. The CDR3 loop is CASGTSGRTTDTQYF. In nucleotides, the CDR3 is TGTGCCAGCGGGACTAGCGGGAGGACCACAGATACGCAGTATTTT.